This T cell receptor beta chain was documented in a study of T-cell reconstitution after alpha-beta-depleted transplantation in children. Trimming at V came to 3 bases and at J to 8 bases, leaving 15 bases not matched to a gene. Germline-derived CDR1 and CDR2 are ENHRY and SYGVKD. This CDR3 contains 17 residues. Using unique molecular identifiers, the investigators prepared the TCRbeta library. TCRdb independently ran MiXCR on the PCR reads; one entry per CDR3 protein. Counted here are 600,000 to 700,000 distinct CDR3 sequences, 16% occurring once; the ten biggest clones make up under 1.2%. The sequenced sample was PBMCs from the stem cell graft donor, obtained from the stem cell graft. The receptor was derived from a human donor who donated a stem cell graft to a child with acute myeloid leukemia. The chain joins TRBV10-3 to TRBJ1-4; TRBD1 agrees at 7 bases. CDR3 amino acids: CAISDPVGERGREKLFF. The CDR3 region has the DNA TGTGCCATCAGTGACCCAGTCGGGGAGAGGGGGCGCGAAAAACTGTTTTTT.